The 17 T cell receptor beta chains presented below share a single source sample, sequenced in a study of T cell clonality in common variable immunodeficiency. The protocol was immunoSEQ multiplex PCR, while the TCRdb copy is restricted to in-frame clones and leaves out a portion. The record shows roughly 28,000 clones for this sample, with no singletons present. What was sequenced was peripheral blood mononuclear cells. All receptors come from a person aged 18 to 69 in good health.

This clone occurred many times. With the read ending 3 residues before the CDR3 end, the germline J gene is used to fill in that end. The chain carries TRBV5-6 and TRBJ2-7; D not resolved. The CDR3 spans 14 residues. CDR1 is SGHDT and CDR2 is YYEEEE in the germline V gene. The germline V and J ends were trimmed by 0 bases and 2 bases, with 9 bases remaining between them. The CDR3 is CASSLGSSPYEQYF. CDR3 DNA (partial): TGTGCCAGCAGCTTGGGTTCAAGCCCCTACGAG.

This clone was seen ten or more times. The read terminates 3 residues before the CDR3 end, so the remaining end is supplied by the germline J gene. V is TRBV7-2 and J is TRBJ2-4; 10 bases line up with TRBD1. The junction had 8 bases not matched to a gene; V was cut back by 6 bases and J by 9 bases. CDR3 length equals 14 residues. CDR1 and CDR2 from the germline V gene are SGHTA and FQGNSA. CDR3 residues: CASSPDRGRGIQYF. CDR3 DNA, as far as it was read: TGTGCCAGCAGTCCCGACAGGGGGCGCGGCATT. The full variable domain, with the rest looked up from reference TRBV7-2 and TRBJ2-4, is GAGVSQSPSNKVTEKGKDVELRCDPISGHTALYWYRQSLGQGLEFLIYFQGNSAPDKSGLPSDRFSAERTGGSVSTLTIQRTQQEDSAVYLCASSPDRGRGIQYFGAGTRLSVL.

This clone was seen ten or more times. Read coverage stops 3 residues before the CDR3 terminus; the germline J gene supplies the remainder. The rearrangement uses TRBV7-8 and TRBJ2-1; tentative D call: TRBD2 (6 bases). Trimming removed 4 bases from V and 9 bases from J, with 25 bases in between. Germline assignment: CDR1 SGHVS and CDR2 FQNEAQ. The CDR3 runs 17 residues. The sequenced part of the CDR3 DNA is TGTGCCAGCAGCTGGACCTCCGGGACTGGAGGGATGGGTGAG. Its translation is CASSWTSGTGGMGE. The CDR3 in full is CASSWTSGTGGMGEQFF.

The part of the CDR3 DNA that was read is TGTGCCAGCAGTCCTGGACACCAAGAGACT. Protein product: CASSPGHQET. The CDR3 in full is CASSPGHQETQYF. This chain joins TRBV7-3 and TRBJ2-4; a possible D gene is TRBD1 (5 bases). The read gets to within 3 residues of the CDR3 end, and the germline J gene fills in the rest. Germline loops: CDR1 SGHTA, CDR2 FQGTGA. The CDR3 is 13 amino acids.

This clone has at least ten counts. Read coverage stops 3 residues before the CDR3 terminus; the germline J gene supplies the remainder. The chain couples TRBV19 to TRBJ2-5; D possibly corresponds to TRBD1 (5 bases). Germline values: CDR1 LNHDA, CDR2 SQIVND (reference sequence). V lost 3 bases and J 1 base, leaving 9 bases between the germline ends. The CDR3 contains 14 residues. CDR3 amino acids: CASSIWGPQETQYF. The part of the CDR3 DNA that was read is TGTGCCAGTAGTATTTGGGGCCCCCAAGAGACC.

About this clone itself: The read ends 3 residues shy of where the CDR3 ends; the end is completed using the germline J gene. The chain joins TRBV5-5 to TRBJ2-2; 8 bases fit TRBD1. The length of the CDR3 is 15 residues. In germline, CDR1 is SGHKS, CDR2 YYEKEE (reference sequence). CDR3 bases read: TGTGCCAGCAGCCTGGACAGGGCCTATAATTCACCG. The encoded protein is CASSLDRAYNSP. The full-length CDR3 reads as CASSLDRAYNSPLFF.

This clone was seen more than once but under ten times. The observed sequence ends 3 residues before the CDR3 terminus, with the missing tail filled in from the germline J gene. The J gene is TRBJ1-1, the V gene TRBV19; D is possibly TRBD1 (5 bases). Germline V gives CDR1 LNHDA, CDR2 SQIVND (reference sequence). The V end lost 2 bases, the J end lost 4 bases, and 11 bases lay between the germline ends. The CDR3 contains 14 residues. The covered CDR3 bases are TGTGCCAGTAGTATAAGGCAGGGTAGCACTGAA. Residues: CASSIRQGSTE. The entire CDR3 is CASSIRQGSTEAFF.

This clone has a count of ten or more. The DNA ends 3 residues before the CDR3 does, and the rest of the CDR3 is filled in from the germline J gene. V gene TRBV30 combines with J gene TRBJ2-3; the match to TRBD1 covers 8 bases. J gave up 6 bases and V 2 bases, and 10 bases lay outside the gene matches. The CDR3 totals 15 residues. Germline CDR1 reads GTSNPN; CDR2 reads SVGIG (reference sequence). The DNA read from the CDR3 is TGTGCCTGGAGTAGAGTGTTGGACAGGGTCGATACG. Translation: CAWSRVLDRVDT. From start to end, the CDR3 is CAWSRVLDRVDTQYF.

This clone was seen at least ten times. The CDR3 is cut off 3 residues early in the read; its end comes from the germline J gene. This chain joins TRBV29-1 and TRBJ2-2; TRBD1 is a possible D gene (6 bases). The V gene lost 7 bases and the J gene lost 6 bases, with 18 bases spanning the gap. Germline V gene lookup returns CDR1 SQVTM and CDR2 ANQGSEA. The CDR3 is made up of 14 amino acids. CDR3 sequence: CSAVQGRVAGELFF. CDR3 DNA (partial): TGCAGCGCCGTACAGGGTCGAGTCGCCGGGGAG.

The table lists this clone with many counts. The CDR3 end lies 3 residues beyond the end of the read and is filled in from the germline J gene. This chain uses TRBV10-1 with TRBJ1-6, with a possible D match to TRBD1 (6 bases). CDR3 length: 17 amino acids. The germline V gene encodes CDR1 WNHNN and CDR2 SYGVQD (reference sequence). V was cut by 0 bases and J by 7 bases, with 16 bases left in between. CDR3 bases read: TGCGCCAGCAGTGAGTCCCAGCAGGGGTTTGGGAATTCACCC. Protein product: CASSESQQGFGNSP. The entire CDR3 reads CASSESQQGFGNSPLHF.

This clone was seen at least ten times. The observed sequence ends 3 residues before the CDR3 terminus, with the missing tail filled in from the germline J gene. The rearrangement links TRBV10-3 to TRBJ1-4; D is perhaps TRBD1 (6 bases). The CDR3 loop spans 14 amino acids. Per the germline V gene, CDR1 is ENHRY and CDR2 is SYGVKD. CDR3 amino acids: CAISATGTTGTLFF. The sequenced CDR3 bases are TGTGCCATCAGTGCAACAGGGACCACCGGAACA.

This clone was observed at least ten times. Coverage ceases 3 residues before the CDR3 finishes, and the germline J gene fills in the end. The chain couples TRBV5-1 to TRBJ2-3; D is perhaps TRBD2 (6 bases). The germline V gene has CDR1 SGHRS and CDR2 YFSETQ. The length of the CDR3 is 12 residues. V gave up 1 base and J gave up 6 bases, with 6 bases separating them. This chain's CDR3 is CASSLSGDTQYF. The part of the CDR3 DNA that was read is TGCGCCAGCAGCTTGAGCGGGGATACG.

This clone was counted only a few times. The read is 3 residues too short to cover the CDR3 end, so that end is filled in from the germline J gene. J is TRBJ2-1 and V is TRBV2, with a tentative D call TRBD2 (7 bases). CDR1 is SNHLY, CDR2 FYNNEI, per germline. The CDR3 has 16 amino acids. With 6 bases removed from V and 8 bases from J, the gap between germline ends came to 23 bases. CDR3 DNA (partial): TGTGCCAGCAGGGGTCTAGCTGGGGGGGGGCTTGATGAG. Translation: CASRGLAGGGLDE. In full, the CDR3 reads CASRGLAGGGLDEQFF.

This clone was detected many times. The CDR3 spells CSARDQTARASYNEQFF. The sequenced CDR3 bases are TGCAGTGCTAGAGATCAAACGGCCAGGGCGTCCTACAATGAG. V usage is TRBV20-1 and J usage is TRBJ2-1; tentatively, D is TRBD1 (5 bases). The read finishes 3 residues shy of the CDR3 end, and the germline J gene is used to complete it. Germline CDR1 and CDR2: DFQATT and SNEGSKA (reference sequence). This CDR3 region has 17 residues. Trimming pared 0 bases from V and 1 base from J, leaving 16 bases between.

This clone was picked up many times. The CDR3 end lies 3 residues beyond the end of the read and is filled in from the germline J gene. The rearrangement uses TRBV6-2 or TRBV6-3 and TRBJ1-4, with 7 bases matching TRBD1. This CDR3 comprises 15 residues. V shed 5 bases, J shed 6 bases, and the junction held 9 bases outside the gene matches. Germline values: CDR1 MNHEY, CDR2 SVGEGT. CDR3 DNA, as far as it was read: TGTGCCAGCAGTCCCGCGAAGGGGGCTTATGAAAAA. Amino acids: CASSPAKGAYEK. The whole CDR3 sequence reads CASSPAKGAYEKLFF.

Only a few counts were recorded for this clone. Read data end 3 residues before the CDR3 end; the end is taken from the germline J gene. The chain couples TRBV18 to TRBJ1-2, with 7 nucleotides matching TRBD1. In germline, CDR1 is KGHSH, CDR2 LQKENI. V shed 6 bases, J shed 3 bases, and the junction held 4 bases outside the gene matches. The CDR3 has 13 amino acids. The CDR3 bases that were read are TGTGCCAGCTCTGCAACAGGGGACTATGGC. Encoded protein: CASSATGDYG. The whole CDR3 protein reads CASSATGDYGYTF. Using reference TRBV18 and TRBJ1-2 for the parts outside the CDR3, the full variable domain is NAGVMQNPRHLVRRRGQEARLRCSPMKGHSHVYWYRQLPEEGLKFMVYLQKENIIDESGMPKERFSAEFPKEGPSILRIQQVVRGDSAAYFCASSATGDYGYTFGSGTRLTVV.

This chain's CDR3 is CSARGLAGAPFTDTQYF. The DNA read from the CDR3 is TGCAGTGCTAGAGGACTAGCGGGGGCCCCGTTTACTGATACG. This chain uses TRBV20-1 with TRBJ2-3; 12 bases are a match to TRBD2. The CDR3 end lies 3 residues beyond the end of the read and is filled in from the germline J gene. V was clipped by 1 base and J by 6 bases; unmatched bases: 11. The CDR3 covers 17 residues. CDR1 DFQATT and CDR2 SNEGSKA come from the germline V gene (reference sequence).